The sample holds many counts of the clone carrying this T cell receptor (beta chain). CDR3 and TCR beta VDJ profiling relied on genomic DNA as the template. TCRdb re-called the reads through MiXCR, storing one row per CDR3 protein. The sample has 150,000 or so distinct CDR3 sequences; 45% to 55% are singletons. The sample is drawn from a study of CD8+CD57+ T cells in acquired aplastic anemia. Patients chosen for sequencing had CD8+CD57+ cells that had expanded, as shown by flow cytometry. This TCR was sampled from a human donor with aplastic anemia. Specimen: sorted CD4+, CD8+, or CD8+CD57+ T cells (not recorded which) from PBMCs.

CDR3: CASSQSLARNEQFF. CDR3 DNA: TGTGCCAGCAGTCAGAGCCTAGCGAGGAATGAGCAGTTCTTC. V is TRBV6-2 or TRBV6-3 and J is TRBJ2-1; maybe TRBD2 (6 bases). The germline V gene encodes CDR1 MNHEY and CDR2 SVGEGT. The CDR3 has 14 residues. Trimming pared 5 bases from V and 7 bases from J, leaving 15 bases between.